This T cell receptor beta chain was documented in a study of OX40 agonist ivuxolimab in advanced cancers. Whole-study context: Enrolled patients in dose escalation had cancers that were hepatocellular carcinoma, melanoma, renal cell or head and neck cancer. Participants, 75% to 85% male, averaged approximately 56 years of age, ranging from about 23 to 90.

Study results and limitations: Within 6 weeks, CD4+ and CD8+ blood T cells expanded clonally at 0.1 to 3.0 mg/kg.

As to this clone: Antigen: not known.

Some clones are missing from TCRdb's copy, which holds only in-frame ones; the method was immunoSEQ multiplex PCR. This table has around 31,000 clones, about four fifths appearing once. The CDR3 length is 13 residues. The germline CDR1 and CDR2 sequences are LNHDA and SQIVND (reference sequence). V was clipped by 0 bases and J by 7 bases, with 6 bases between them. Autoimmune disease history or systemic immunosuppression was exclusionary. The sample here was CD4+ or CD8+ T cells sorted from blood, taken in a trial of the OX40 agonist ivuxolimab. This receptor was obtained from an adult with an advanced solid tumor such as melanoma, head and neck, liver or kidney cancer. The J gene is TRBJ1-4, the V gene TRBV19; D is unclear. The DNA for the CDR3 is TGTGCCAGTAGTATAGATGGTGGTGAAAAACTGTTTTTT. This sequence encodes CASSIDGGEKLFF.